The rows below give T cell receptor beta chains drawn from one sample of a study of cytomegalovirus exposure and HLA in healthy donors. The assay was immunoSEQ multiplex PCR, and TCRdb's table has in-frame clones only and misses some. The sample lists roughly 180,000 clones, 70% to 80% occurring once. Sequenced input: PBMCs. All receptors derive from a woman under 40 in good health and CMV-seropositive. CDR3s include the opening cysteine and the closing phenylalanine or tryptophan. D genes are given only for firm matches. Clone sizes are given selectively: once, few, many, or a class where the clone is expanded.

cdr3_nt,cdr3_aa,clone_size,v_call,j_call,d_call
TGCGCCAGCAAGCGGGGAGGGCGGAATGAGCAGTTCTTC,CASKRGGRNEQFF,.,TRBV5-1,TRBJ2-1,TRBD2
TGCGCCAGCAGCCGACAGGGTGCAAGCTCCTACAATGAGCAGTTCTTC,CASSRQGASSYNEQFF,.,TRBV5-1,TRBJ2-1,TRBD1
TGTGCCAGCAGGCCGACGGGACTAACGAACACCGGGGAGCTGTTTTTT,CASRPTGLTNTGELFF,.,TRBV14,TRBJ2-2,TRBD2
TGCAGTGCTAGTAGCGGGGAAAAACTGTTTTTT,CSASSGEKLFF,.,TRBV20-1,TRBJ1-4,.
TGTGCCAGCTCGGTACTCAGGGTGGGCACAGATACGCAGTATTTT,CASSVLRVGTDTQYF,.,TRBV18,TRBJ2-3,.
TGTGCCAGCAGTTTATCCGGACAGGGGTATGAAAAACTGTTTTTT,CASSLSGQGYEKLFF,.,TRBV27,TRBJ1-4,TRBD1
TGTGCCAGCAGCGGGGGGGAGGATTGGAGGGCACAGGAGACCCAGTACTTC,CASSGGEDWRAQETQYF,.,TRBV7-9,TRBJ2-5,TRBD2
TGTGCCAGCAGGAGGACAGGGCAAAGCTATGGCTACACCTTC,CASRRTGQSYGYTF,once,TRBV28,TRBJ1-2,TRBD1
TGTGCCAGCAGCCGAGTCGGACAGGGGGTAGGAAACACCATATATTTT,CASSRVGQGVGNTIYF,few,TRBV4-2,TRBJ1-3,TRBD1
TGTGCCAGCAGCCCCCTCCGGACTCCCTCCTACAATGAGCAGTTCTTC,CASSPLRTPSYNEQFF,few,TRBV9,TRBJ2-1,.
TGTGCCAGCAGTGACTTCGCCTACAATGAGCAGTTCTTC,CASSDFAYNEQFF,.,TRBV6-4,TRBJ2-1,.
TGCGCCAGCAGCCCCGTGACAGTCTCTGGAAACACCATATATTTT,CASSPVTVSGNTIYF,.,TRBV5-1,TRBJ1-3,.
TGCGCCAGCATCAGGATCAAGGGAGTCTTCGGGGAGCTGTTTTTT,CASIRIKGVFGELFF,few,TRBV23-1,TRBJ2-2,.
TGTGCCAGCAGCTTAAGAAATCACAGGGGGGACAATGAGCAGTTCTTC,CASSLRNHRGDNEQFF,once,TRBV7-8,TRBJ2-1,TRBD1
TGCAGCGTCGCAAGATCCCGGCAAGAGACCCAGTACTTC,CSVARSRQETQYF,.,TRBV29-1,TRBJ2-5,.
TGCGCCAGCAGTGCGGGACAGGGGGCCTACGAGCAGTACTTC,CASSAGQGAYEQYF,.,TRBV5-1,TRBJ2-7,TRBD1
TGTGCCAGTAGCGGACAGGGGGCGTTTGGTGAGCAGTTCTTC,CASSGQGAFGEQFF,once,TRBV19,TRBJ2-1,TRBD1
TGTGCCAGCAGTTTATGGGCAGGCGACTACACCTTC,CASSLWAGDYTF,.,TRBV28,TRBJ1-2,.
TGTGCCAGTAGTATTGAACGGAGTGCCTACGAGCAGTACTTC,CASSIERSAYEQYF,.,TRBV19,TRBJ2-7,.
TGTGCCATCAGGGGGACAGGGGATCAGAACACTGAAGCTTTCTTT,CAIRGTGDQNTEAFF,.,TRBV10-3,TRBJ1-1,TRBD1
TGTGCCAGCAGTGAAAAAGGACTAGCCTTCCAAGAAACCCAGTACTTC,CASSEKGLAFQETQYF,.,TRBV2,TRBJ2-5,TRBD2
TGTGCCAGCAGTTTAAGGGGGACAGTTAGCAATCAGCCCCAGCATTTT,CASSLRGTVSNQPQHF,.,TRBV28,TRBJ1-5,TRBD1
TGTGCCAGCAAAAAACAGGGGGCTAACACTGAAGCTTTCTTT,CASKKQGANTEAFF,.,TRBV6-5,TRBJ1-1,TRBD1
TGCGCCAGCAGCCCCCTCAGGACAGGGATGGGTGAGCAGTACTTC,CASSPLRTGMGEQYF,.,TRBV4-1,TRBJ2-7,TRBD1
TGCAGCGTTGACCACCCGGTTCGGAATGAGCAGTTCTTC,CSVDHPVRNEQFF,.,TRBV29-1,TRBJ2-1,.
TGCAGCGTTGAAGGGTGGGCAGGGGATAGCTCCTACGAGCAGTACTTC,CSVEGWAGDSSYEQYF,.,TRBV29-1,TRBJ2-7,.
TGTGCCATCACCACAAGGGGGACAGGGGCGAACACTGAAGCTTTCTTT,CAITTRGTGANTEAFF,.,TRBV10-3,TRBJ1-1,TRBD1
TGTGCCAGCAGTTACTCGGCAGGGGGGGAGACCCAGTACTTC,CASSYSAGGETQYF,.,TRBV6-5,TRBJ2-5,.
TGTGCCAGCAGGACAACAGGGGCTCTCACCGGGGAGCTGTTTTTT,CASRTTGALTGELFF,.,TRBV6-1,TRBJ2-2,TRBD1
TGTGCCAGCAGCTTAACAGGTGACACTGAAGCTTTCTTT,CASSLTGDTEAFF,.,TRBV7-9,TRBJ1-1,.
TGTGCCAGCAGGTTGGGGAGAGAGGACTATGGCTACACCTTC,CASRLGREDYGYTF,.,TRBV28,TRBJ1-2,.
TGTGCCAGCAGCCTAGGCGGGAGGGTATACAATGAGCAGTTCTTC,CASSLGGRVYNEQFF,.,TRBV9,TRBJ2-1,TRBD2
TGTGCCATCACCGAGGACAGGGAGGCCTACGAGCAGTACTTC,CAITEDREAYEQYF,.,TRBV10-3,TRBJ2-7,TRBD1
TGTGCCACCAGCAGGCGACTAGCGGAGGGAGCTCCTACGCAGTATTTT,CATSRRLAEGAPTQYF,.,TRBV15,TRBJ2-3,TRBD2
TGCGCCAGCAGCCCCCAGGGGGCGTACACCGGGGAGCTGTTTTTT,CASSPQGAYTGELFF,.,TRBV5-1,TRBJ2-2,TRBD1
TGTGCCAGCAGTCCTCGGGGACAGGCCTACGAGCAGTACTTC,CASSPRGQAYEQYF,.,TRBV6-6,TRBJ2-7,TRBD1
TGTGCCAGCAGCCCGAAGAAGGAGAATGAGCAGTTCTTC,CASSPKKENEQFF,.,TRBV5-4,TRBJ2-1,.
TGTGCCAGCAGCCGCCCGAGGGGGGGTGGAGAGACCCAGTACTTC,CASSRPRGGGETQYF,.,TRBV11-3,TRBJ2-5,.
TGTGCCAGCAGTCCTATCGCCGGGACAGGGGGCTATGGCTACACCTTC,CASSPIAGTGGYGYTF,.,TRBV25-1,TRBJ1-2,TRBD1
TGTGCCAGCAGTTTTAGGCAGGCCTCCTATGGCTACACCTTC,CASSFRQASYGYTF,.,TRBV27,TRBJ1-2,.
TGTGCCAGCAAGAAACTCCGGGACAACAATCAGCCCCAGCATTTT,CASKKLRDNNQPQHF,.,TRBV6-5,TRBJ1-5,.
TGTGCCACCAGCAACCCGGACAGGCCGGTGGGCTATGGCTACACCTTC,CATSNPDRPVGYGYTF,few,TRBV15,TRBJ1-2,TRBD1
TGTGCCAGTAGTATAACAGGGGAGAGGCATCCTAACTATGGCTACACCTTC,CASSITGERHPNYGYTF,.,TRBV19,TRBJ1-2,TRBD1
TGTGCCAGCAGCCCGCCAGATCGCCGGGCTAACTATGGCTACACCTTC,CASSPPDRRANYGYTF,.,TRBV28,TRBJ1-2,.
TGTGCCAGCAGCCAATCAGGGGTCGGGGCCAACGTCCTGACTTTC,CASSQSGVGANVLTF,.,TRBV4-2,TRBJ2-6,.
TGTGCCAGCAGCTTAGGTAGCGGGCCAGATACGCAGTATTTT,CASSLGSGPDTQYF,once,TRBV7-3,TRBJ2-3,TRBD2
TGTGCAAGTCGCTTCCCCTCGGTCCGGGGTCCTCGGAGTGAAGCTTTCTTT,CASRFPSVRGPRSEAFF,.,TRBV12-2,TRBJ1-1,.
TGTGCCAGCAGTTTATCGGGACCCTCCGGGACAGGCTACGAGCAGTACTTC,CASSLSGPSGTGYEQYF,few,TRBV27,TRBJ2-7,TRBD1
TGCGCCAGCAGCCCCGGACAGGGAGTGAACACTGAAGCTTTCTTT,CASSPGQGVNTEAFF,.,TRBV10-1,TRBJ1-1,TRBD1
TGTGCCAGCAGCCAAGAGGAGCAGTACTCTGGAAACACCATATATTTT,CASSQEEQYSGNTIYF,.,TRBV4-2,TRBJ1-3,.
TGTGCCAGCTCACCACTACAGGGGACTGGGGCCAACGTCCTGACTTTC,CASSPLQGTGANVLTF,.,TRBV18,TRBJ2-6,TRBD1
TGTGCCAGCAGTTACGGGCGGGCTGCGAACACCGGGGAGCTGTTTTTT,CASSYGRAANTGELFF,.,TRBV6-5,TRBJ2-2,.
TGTGCCGCCAGGGGCGGGGGTTACAATGAGCAGTTCTTC,CAARGGGYNEQFF,.,TRBV27,TRBJ2-1,.
TGTGCCAGCTCACCAATGTCGACAGGGGGCGCGCCGGGCTATGGCTACACCTTC,CASSPMSTGGAPGYGYTF,.,TRBV18,TRBJ1-2,TRBD1
TGTGCCAGCAGTGCCCCCCGGGACTTTAAAAACTACGAGCAGTACTTC,CASSAPRDFKNYEQYF,.,TRBV6-4,TRBJ2-7,.
TGTGCCAGCAGAAGGACAGGTTACGAGCAGTACTTC,CASRRTGYEQYF,.,TRBV28,TRBJ2-7,TRBD1
TGTGCCAGCAGCTTAGAGGGGACTAGCGGGAGATTTGCAGATACGCAGTATTTT,CASSLEGTSGRFADTQYF,.,TRBV7-2,TRBJ2-3,TRBD2